This T cell receptor beta chain is drawn from a study of blood T cell repertoires in COVID-19. Study summary: The origin of the acute and convalescent COVID-19 samples was the United States, Italy and Spain. The cDNA or gDNA used as material had been derived from T cells, B-cell-depleted T cells, or PBMCs.

CDR3 length: 15 amino acids. CDR1 is SGHRS, CDR2 YFSETQ, per germline. Losses at the gene ends were 4 bases for V and 0 bases for J; bases not matched to a gene: 4. Authors' processing steps: Estimates of nucleated cell counts were drawn from the amplification of reference gene primers. This table comes from immunoSEQ multiplex PCR, and its TCRdb copy is limited to in-frame clones, with some not included. From that table come the V and J calls and clone size; the DNA was used to work out D and trimming. The data contain about 98,000 clones, over 70% of them seen just once; the ten biggest clones take up approximately 24%.

The specimen sequenced was peripheral blood. This TCR derives from a man aged 65-85 years with acute or convalescent COVID-19. The rearrangement links TRBV5-1 to TRBJ2-3, with 8 bases lining up with TRBD2. As DNA, the CDR3 is TGCGCCAGCAGCCCAGGACTAGCTAGCACAGATACGCAGTATTTT. This encodes CASSPGLASTDTQYF.